This T cell receptor (beta chain) derives from a study of blood T cell repertoires in COVID-19. Study overall: Italy, Spain and the United States were the sources of the convalescent and acute COVID-19 samples. Sample material is recorded as cDNA or gDNA derived from T cells, B-cell-depleted T cells, or PBMCs.

From germline, CDR1 is SNHLY and CDR2 FYNNEI. The CDR3 is 16 amino acids. Trimming took 10 bases from V and 0 from J, leaving 21 bases between them. The Seattle site enrolled patients during active infection and followed them longitudinally. Study processing details: Reference gene primers were amplified, and this amplification served to estimate nucleated cell counts. Libraries were prepared by immunoSEQ multiplex PCR; TCRdb keeps only in-frame clonotypes and omits some of them. The V and J calls and clone size come from that table; D and trimming were worked out from the DNA. This sample has more than 300,000 clones, with approximately 89% found just once.

Sample: peripheral blood. This TCR was sampled from a woman in her 30s with COVID-19, enrolled during active disease. The V call is TRBV2, the J call TRBJ1-1, with a weak D call TRBD1 (5 bases). The CDR3 reads CATTFQGFGMNTEAFF. The CDR3 DNA follows: TGTGCCACGACCTTCCAGGGCTTTGGGATGAACACTGAAGCTTTCTTT.